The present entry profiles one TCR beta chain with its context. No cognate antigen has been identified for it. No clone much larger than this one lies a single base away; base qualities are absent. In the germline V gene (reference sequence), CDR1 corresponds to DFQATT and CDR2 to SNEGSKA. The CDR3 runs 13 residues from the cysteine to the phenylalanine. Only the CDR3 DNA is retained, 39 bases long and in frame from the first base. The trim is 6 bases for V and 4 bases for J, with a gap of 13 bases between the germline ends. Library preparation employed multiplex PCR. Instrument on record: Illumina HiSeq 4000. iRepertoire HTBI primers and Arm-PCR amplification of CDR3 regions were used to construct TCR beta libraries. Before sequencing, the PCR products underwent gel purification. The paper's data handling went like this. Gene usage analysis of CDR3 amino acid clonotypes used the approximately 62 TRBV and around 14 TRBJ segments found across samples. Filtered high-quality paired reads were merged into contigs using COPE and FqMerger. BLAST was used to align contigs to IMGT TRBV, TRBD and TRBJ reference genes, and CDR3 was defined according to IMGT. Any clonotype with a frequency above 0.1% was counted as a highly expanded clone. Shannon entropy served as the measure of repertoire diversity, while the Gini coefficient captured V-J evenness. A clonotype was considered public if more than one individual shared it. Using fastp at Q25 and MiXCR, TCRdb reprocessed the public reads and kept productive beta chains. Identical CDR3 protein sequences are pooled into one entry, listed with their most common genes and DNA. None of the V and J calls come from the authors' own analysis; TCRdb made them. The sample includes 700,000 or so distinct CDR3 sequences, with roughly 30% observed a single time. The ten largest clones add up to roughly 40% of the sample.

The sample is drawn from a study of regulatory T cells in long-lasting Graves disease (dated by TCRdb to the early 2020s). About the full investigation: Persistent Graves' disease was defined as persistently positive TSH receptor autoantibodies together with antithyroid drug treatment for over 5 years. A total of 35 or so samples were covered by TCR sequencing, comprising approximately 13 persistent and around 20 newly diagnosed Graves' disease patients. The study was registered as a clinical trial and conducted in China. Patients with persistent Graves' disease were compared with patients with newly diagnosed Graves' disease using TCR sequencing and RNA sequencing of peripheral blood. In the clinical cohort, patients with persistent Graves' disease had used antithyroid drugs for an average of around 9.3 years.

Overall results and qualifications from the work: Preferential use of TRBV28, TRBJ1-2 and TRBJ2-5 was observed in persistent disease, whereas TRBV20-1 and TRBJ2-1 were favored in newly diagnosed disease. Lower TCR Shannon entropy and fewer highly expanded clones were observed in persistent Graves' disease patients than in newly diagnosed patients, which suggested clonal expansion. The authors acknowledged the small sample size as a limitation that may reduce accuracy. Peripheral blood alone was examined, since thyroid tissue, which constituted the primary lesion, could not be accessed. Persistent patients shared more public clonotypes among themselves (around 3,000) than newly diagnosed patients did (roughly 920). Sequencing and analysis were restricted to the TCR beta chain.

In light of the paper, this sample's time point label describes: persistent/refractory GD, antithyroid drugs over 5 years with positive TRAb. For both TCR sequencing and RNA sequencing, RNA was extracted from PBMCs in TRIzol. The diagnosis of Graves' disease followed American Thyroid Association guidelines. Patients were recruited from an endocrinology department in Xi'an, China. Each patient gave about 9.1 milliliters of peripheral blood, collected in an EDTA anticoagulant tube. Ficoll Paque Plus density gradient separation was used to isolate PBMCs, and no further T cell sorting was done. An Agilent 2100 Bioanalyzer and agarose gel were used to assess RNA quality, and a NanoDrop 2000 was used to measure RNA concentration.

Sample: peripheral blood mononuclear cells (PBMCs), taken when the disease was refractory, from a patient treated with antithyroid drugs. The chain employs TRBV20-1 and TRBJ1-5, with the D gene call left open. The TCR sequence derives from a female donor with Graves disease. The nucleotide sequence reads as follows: TGCAGTGCCATACGGGAAGGTAATCAGCCCCAGCATTTT. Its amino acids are CSAIREGNQPQHF.